The 6 T cell receptor beta chains listed next were all sequenced from one sample in a study of early T cells in non-severe SARS-CoV-2 infection. Each CDR3 protein gets one entry after TCRdb re-called the 5' RACE reads with MiXCR. This table has roughly 70,000 distinct CDR3 sequences, approximately 12% appearing once. Input material: whole blood. Every receptor here comes from an adult who was a healthcare worker with PCR-confirmed SARS-CoV-2 infection or an uninfected control (not recorded which).

This clonotype was recorded many times. The chain carries TRBV7-2 and TRBJ2-7; TRBD2 matches at 10 bases. Germline lookup yields CDR1 SGHTA and CDR2 FQGNSA. The J segment lost 1 base and the V segment lost 4 bases, leaving 4 bases of the junction unmatched. This CDR3 region has 15 residues. Written as DNA, the CDR3 is TGTGCCAGCAGCTCAAGACTAGCGGGTTCCTACGAGCAGTACTTC. Protein: CASSSRLAGSYEQYF.

This clonotype was picked up many times. The chain employs TRBV20-1 and TRBJ2-1, with D possibly matching TRBD2 (6 bases). This CDR3 region has 16 residues. The V gene lost 1 base and the J gene lost 2 bases, with 15 bases spanning the gap. Germline assignment: CDR1 DFQATT and CDR2 SNEGSKA (reference sequence). The CDR3 DNA reads as TGCAGTGCTAGAGTCGGAACCGGGACTCCCTACAATGAGCAGTTCTTC. Amino acid sequence: CSARVGTGTPYNEQFF.

This clonotype was counted only a few times. CDR3 in DNA: TGCAGCGGAGAACGGTTGGATGGCTACACCTTC. Translation gives CSGERLDGYTF. J is TRBJ1-2 and V is TRBV29-1; D gene ambiguous. V was clipped by 7 bases and J by 6 bases, with 12 bases between them. The CDR3 runs 11 residues. Germline CDR1 and CDR2: SQVTM and ANQGSEA.

This clonotype was recorded at least ten times. This chain links TRBV2 with TRBJ2-1; D might be TRBD1 (6 bases). Germline-derived CDR1 and CDR2 are SNHLY and FYNNEI. The CDR3 runs 14 residues. Between the trimmed V and J ends, which lost 8 bases and 5 bases, there was a span of 16 bases. CDR3 nucleotide sequence: TGTGCCAGCCAGTCTCAGGGGATCGACAATGAGCAGTTCTTC. It is translated as CASQSQGIDNEQFF.

This clonotype appeared many times. The genes are TRBV5-5 and TRBJ2-1; D gene unclear. The germline V gene has CDR1 SGHKS and CDR2 YYEKEE (reference sequence). This CDR3 has 15 amino acids. The V gene lost 2 bases and the J gene lost 4 bases, with 13 bases spanning the gap. Here the CDR3 DNA reads TGTGCCAGCAGCTTCGGCCAGAGAGAATACAATGAGCAGTTCTTC. This gives the protein CASSFGQREYNEQFF.

The chain combines TRBV29-1 with TRBJ1-4, with 7 bases matching TRBD1. V lost 7 bases to trimming and J lost 2 bases; unmatched junction nucleotides: 4. Germline CDR1 is SQVTM and CDR2 is ANQGSEA. The CDR3 contains 13 residues. Here the CDR3 reads CSAQGNTNEKLFF. The CDR3 nucleotides read TGCAGCGCACAGGGGAATACTAATGAAAAACTGTTTTTT.